The clone carrying this TCR beta chain was picked up many times. Its cognate antigen is unknown. The CDR3 extends 3 residues past the end of the read, so its final part is completed from the germline J gene. The sample comes from a study of T cell clonality in common variable immunodeficiency. Only in-frame clones appear in the TCRdb table, and some are missing; sequencing was by immunoSEQ multiplex PCR. There are 30,000 to 40,000 clones in the sample, none observed a single time. Study conclusions and caveats: Fewer TCRbeta clones were shared among CVID subjects than controls. Compared with healthy controls, CVID subjects showed increased TCRbeta clonality, mostly in about a third.

Each donor provided about 5 to 8 ml of heparinized whole blood. The CDR3 consists of 15 residues. Trimming cost V 3 bases and J 5 bases; bases outside gene matches: 4. Germline V gives CDR1 LNHDA, CDR2 SQIVND (reference sequence). This sequence joins TRBV19 and TRBJ1-6; 7 bases fit TRBD1. The receptor was derived from a person between 18 and 75 years old in good health. Specimen: peripheral blood mononuclear cells. Incomplete CDR3 DNA: TGTGCCAGTAGTATCGTGACAGGGAATAATTCACCC. This sequence encodes CASSIVTGNNSP. The full CDR3 sequence reads CASSIVTGNNSPLHF.